This entry is about one T cell receptor (beta chain). Its antigen is undetermined. This entry belongs to a study of T cell clonotyping in hematopoietic cell transplantation. Trimming took 4 bases from V and 2 from J, leaving 9 bases between them. Germline V gives CDR1 SGHRS, CDR2 YFSETQ. CDR3 length equals 13 residues. Time point reported: recipient sample about 28 days before transplant, after cytoreduction. TCRdb's copy holds only in-frame clones and misses some; the assay was immunoSEQ multiplex PCR. Of some 76,000 clones detected, 96% appear once; the ten largest clones hold around 1.5%. Overall study findings and caveats: Recipient TCR diversity dropped after transplant; expanded clonotypes rose from day 30 to 180. Few recipient clonotypes overlapped donors; over 95% were de novo at given depth.

The source is a woman aged 50 to 60 with acute myeloid leukemia. Some clones in this sample may be carry-over from other donors' samples. The material sequenced was peripheral blood mononuclear cells, taken before stem cell transplant. V usage is TRBV5-1 and J usage is TRBJ2-5; perhaps TRBD1 as D (6 bases). The DNA for the CDR3 is TGCGCCAGCAGCCCGGACAGACAAGAGACCCAGTACTTC. Its translation: CASSPDRQETQYF.